This T cell receptor beta chain came from a study of T cells in narcolepsy. Looking at the study overall: Donors had narcolepsy type 1 or type 2, or were healthy controls.

Here immunoSEQ multiplex PCR was the method, and the copy in TCRdb shows in-frame clones only, minus some. The sample holds 25,000 to 35,000 clones, around 87% seen once. Germline lookup yields CDR1 ENHRY and CDR2 SYGVKD. The CDR3 extends over 15 amino acids. Trimming shortened V by 3 bases and J by 0 bases, and 11 bases separated the two germline ends. This sequence was found in a human donor in good health. The sample taken for sequencing was memory (CD45RA-) CD4+ T cells from blood. The rearrangement links TRBV10-3 to TRBJ1-2; no clear D. Written as DNA, the CDR3 is TGTGCCATCAGTGAAGGAACCCTGACTAACTATGGCTACACCTTC. Its protein product is CAISEGTLTNYGYTF.